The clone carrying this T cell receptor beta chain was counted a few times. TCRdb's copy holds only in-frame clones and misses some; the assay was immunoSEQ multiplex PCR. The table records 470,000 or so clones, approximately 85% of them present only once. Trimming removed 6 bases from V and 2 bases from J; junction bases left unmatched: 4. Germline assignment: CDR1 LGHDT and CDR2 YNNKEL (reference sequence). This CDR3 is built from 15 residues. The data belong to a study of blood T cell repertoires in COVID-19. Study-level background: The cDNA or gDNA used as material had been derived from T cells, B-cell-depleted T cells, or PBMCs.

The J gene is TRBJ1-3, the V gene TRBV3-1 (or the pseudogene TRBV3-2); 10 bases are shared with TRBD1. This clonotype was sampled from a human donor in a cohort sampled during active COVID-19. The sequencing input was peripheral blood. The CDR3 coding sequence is TGTGCCAGCAGATCAGACAGGGGGCCTGGAAACACCATATATTTT. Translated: CASRSDRGPGNTIYF.